This T cell receptor (beta chain) was found in a study of T cell responses to AZD1222 COVID-19 vaccine. Findings and limits, study-wide: Repertoires were obtained only post-peak T cell response. Most donors were white British, females outnumbered males, and clonal diversity was possibly underestimated.

Profiling relied on immunoSEQ multiplex PCR, and the TCRdb table lists in-frame clones only, not all of them. Of more than 150,000 clones in the sample, almost 95% were seen once. In the case of this clone: Its antigen is still unknown.

The clonotype originates from an adult in good health. Specimen: peripheral blood, collected on day 0 of AZD1222 vaccination.

The CDR3 is CASSISPPRLRGYTF. DNA for the CDR3: TGTGCCAGTAGTATTAGCCCTCCGCGGTTGCGGGGCTACACCTTC. The chain is built from TRBV19 and TRBJ1-2; the D is unclear. The CDR3 is 15 residues long. V was clipped by 3 bases and J by 8 bases, with 19 bases between them. Germline V CDR1 and CDR2: LNHDA, SQIVND (reference sequence).